Listed below are T cell receptor beta chains from one sample, sequenced in a study of low-dose radiotherapy and immunotherapy resistance in tumors. TCRdb passed the reads through MiXCR, listing each CDR3 protein once. This table holds around 79,000 distinct CDR3 sequences, approximately 17% found once. Sequenced material: PBMCs, taken before treatment. The receptors were sampled from a male donor with prostate cancer. CDR3s include the opening cysteine and the closing phenylalanine or tryptophan. Fields, in order: J gene, V gene, clone size, D gene, CDR3 DNA, CDR3 protein. A D gene is named only where the DNA matches it firmly. Size is omitted from some rows. Given values are once, few, many or a class for expanded clones.

TRBJ2-7 | TRBV23-1 | many | - | TGCGCCAGCAGTCAATCGAGGGACTCCTCAATCTACGAGCAGTACTTC | CASSQSRDSSIYEQYF
TRBJ2-5 | TRBV19 | few | TRBD2 | TGTGCCAGTAGTATTCGACCTAGCGGGAGGGCCGTTGAGACCCAGTACTTC | CASSIRPSGRAVETQYF
TRBJ1-3 | TRBV28 | many | - | TGTGCCAGCAGAAAGGGGGTTGCTGGAAACACCATATATTTT | CASRKGVAGNTIYF
TRBJ2-1 | TRBV28 | - | TRBD2 | TGTGCCTGCAGTGATATGACGGCCCACCGGGAGGGCTACAATGAGCAGTTCTTC | CACSDMTAHREGYNEQFF
TRBJ1-4 | TRBV7-9 | many | - | TGTGCCAGCAGCTCCCTTCCACCGGGCAGGCCGAATGAAAAACTGTTTTTT | CASSSLPPGRPNEKLFF
TRBJ2-2 | TRBV5-4 | many | - | TGTGCCAGCAGCACCTTCCAGGGGTACACCGGGGAGCTGTTTTTT | CASSTFQGYTGELFF
TRBJ2-5 | TRBV5-4 | many | - | TGTGCCAGCAGCTTGATGAGAGAGACCCAGTACTTC | CASSLMRETQYF
TRBJ2-7 | TRBV29-1 | few | TRBD1 | TGCAGCGTTGAAGGTCGGGACAGAACCTCCTACGAGCAGTACTTC | CSVEGRDRTSYEQYF
TRBJ2-2 | TRBV5-6 | few | - | TGTGCCAGCAGCTTGGACACCGGGGAGCTGTTTTTT | CASSLDTGELFF
TRBJ2-1 | TRBV6-2/TRBV6-3 | many | - | TGTGCCAGCAGATCCCGAACACTAGTTTTGGTATCCAATGAGCAGTTCTTC | CASRSRTLVLVSNEQFF
TRBJ1-1 | TRBV7-2 | many | - | TGTGCCAGCAGCTTGGCCGGGACAAAGAACACTGAAGCTTTCTTT | CASSLAGTKNTEAFF
TRBJ2-1 | TRBV5-1 | many | - | TGCGCCAGCAGCGGAGCGGGACAGCCGAATGAGCAGTTCTTC | CASSGAGQPNEQFF
TRBJ2-7 | TRBV19 | - | TRBD1 | TGTGCCAGTGGACCGGGACAGGGGGCGTACGAGCAGTACTTC | CASGPGQGAYEQYF